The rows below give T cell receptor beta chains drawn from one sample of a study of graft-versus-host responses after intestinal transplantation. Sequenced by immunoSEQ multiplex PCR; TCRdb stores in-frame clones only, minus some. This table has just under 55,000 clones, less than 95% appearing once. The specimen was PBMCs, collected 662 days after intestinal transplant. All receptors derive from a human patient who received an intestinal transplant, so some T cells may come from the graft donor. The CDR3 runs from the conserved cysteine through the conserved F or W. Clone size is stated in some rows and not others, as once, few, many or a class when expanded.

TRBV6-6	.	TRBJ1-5	CASSYFSVVLNQPQHF
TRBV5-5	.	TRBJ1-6	CASSLVDSPLHF
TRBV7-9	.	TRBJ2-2	CASSLVPYGAGELFF
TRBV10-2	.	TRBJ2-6	CASSVGRAGANVLTF
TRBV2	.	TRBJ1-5	CASGKGREQPQHF
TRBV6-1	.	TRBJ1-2	CASRTGTGGGYTF
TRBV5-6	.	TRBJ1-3	CASSRNRLAGNTIYF
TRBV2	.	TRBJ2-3	CASGGAGAFTDTQYF
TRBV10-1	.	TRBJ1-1	CASRGDTEAFF
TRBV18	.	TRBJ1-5	CASSVGRDQPQHF
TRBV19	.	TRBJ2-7	CASSIGVGYEQYF
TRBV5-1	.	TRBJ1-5	CASSPNTGDNQPQHF
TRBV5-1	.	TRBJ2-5	CASSLNVWQETQYF
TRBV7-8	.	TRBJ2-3	CASSFGGGSTDTQYF
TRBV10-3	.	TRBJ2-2	CAAAERINTGELFF
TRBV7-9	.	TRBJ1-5	CASSLVDGSNQPQHF
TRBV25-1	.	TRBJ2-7	CASSETIFHF
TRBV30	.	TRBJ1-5	CAWSVGTGNQPQHF
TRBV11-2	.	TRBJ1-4	CASSPSRASGKLFF
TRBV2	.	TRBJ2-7	CASSGGTSYEQYF
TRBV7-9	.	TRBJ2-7	CASSSDGQQYF
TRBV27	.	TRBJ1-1	CASSPYVRTGEAEAFF
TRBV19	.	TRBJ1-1	CASSPTNVGGTEAFF
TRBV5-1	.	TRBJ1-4	CASSSRTEEKLFF
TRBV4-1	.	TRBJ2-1	CATKGLLRHNEQFF
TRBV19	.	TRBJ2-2	CASSFGTANTGELFF
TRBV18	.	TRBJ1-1	CASSPPSGLNTEAFF
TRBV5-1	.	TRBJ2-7	CASSLVLATPSYEQYF
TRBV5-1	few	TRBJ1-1	CASSFTGTHTEAFF
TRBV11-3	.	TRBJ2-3	CASSLRQYRGGARTDTQYF
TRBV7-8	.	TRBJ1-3	CASSLASGSSGNTIYF
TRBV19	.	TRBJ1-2	CASSIRGTGSYTF
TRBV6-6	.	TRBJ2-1	CASSYSGAPNNEQFF
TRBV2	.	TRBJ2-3	CASSDSGTLGLTQYF
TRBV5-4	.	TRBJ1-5	CASSLWGSNQPQHF
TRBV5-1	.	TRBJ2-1	CASSSQDRAEQFF